A single sample is the source of the 10 T cell receptor beta chains below, sequenced in a study of T cells in Graves' hyperthyroidism and ophthalmopathy. Amplified TCR beta CDR3 regions came from RNA transcripts. The HTBI set primed first-round TCR CDR3 RT-PCR. Using its own MiXCR run on the multiplex PCR reads, TCRdb lists one record per CDR3 protein. The data show about 360,000 distinct CDR3 sequences, about 13% seen once. Input material: blood. These receptor sequences come from a woman aged 18 to 35 with Graves' hyperthyroidism.

The sample holds many counts of this clonotype. The rearrangement joins TRBV29-1 to TRBJ2-3, with a tentative D call TRBD1 (6 bases). Trimming cost V 8 bases and J 4 bases, with 19 bases left between them. Germline CDR1 SQVTM, CDR2 ANQGSEA. CDR3 size: 14 residues. The CDR3 DNA follows: TGCAGCCTAAGGACAGCCCGGGCCCCAGATACGCAGTATTTT. This encodes CSLRTARAPDTQYF.

In its sample, this clonotype was seen many times. The gene calls are TRBV6-1 and TRBJ2-5; no reliable D call. Deletions cut 5 bases from V and 4 bases from J, with 8 bases between. The CDR3 is 12 amino acids. The germline gives CDR1 MNHNS, CDR2 SASEGT. The CDR3 DNA is TGTGCCAGCAGTTGGGGTCGAGAGACCCAGTACTTC. Residues: CASSWGRETQYF.

This clonotype has ten or more counts. The V and J genes are TRBV7-9 and TRBJ1-2, with TRBD1 identical over 9 bases. Germline V gives CDR1 SEHNR, CDR2 FQNEAQ (reference sequence). This CDR3 comprises 14 residues. The V and J ends lost 5 bases and 8 bases, in that order; junction bases with no gene match: 9. The CDR3 is CASSLMRTGDGYTF. Written as DNA, the CDR3 is TGTGCCAGCAGCCTCATGAGGACAGGGGACGGCTACACCTTC.

This clonotype was seen only once. The genes are TRBV7-3 and TRBJ2-2; possibly TRBD1 for D (6 bases). V lost 3 bases, J lost 6 bases, and 8 bases lay in between. Germline CDR1 is SGHTA and CDR2 is FQGTGA. CDR3 size: 13 residues. CDR3 sequence (DNA): TGTGCCAGCAGCTTCAGGGGCTCCGGGGAGCTGTTTTTT. Amino acids: CASSFRGSGELFF.

This clonotype is deemed medium-sized. This sequence joins TRBV18 and TRBJ1-5; 7 nucleotides match TRBD1. Germline CDR1 and CDR2: KGHSH and LQKENI. This CDR3 is 15 amino acids long. V lost 2 bases, J lost 6 bases, and 7 bases stayed unmatched. The CDR3, as DNA: TGTGCCAGCTCACCAGAGACAGGGCCTGGTCAGCCCCAGCATTTT. The encoded protein is CASSPETGPGQPQHF. Full variable domain (remainder filled in from reference TRBV18 and TRBJ1-5): NAGVMQNPRHLVRRRGQEARLRCSPMKGHSHVYWYRQLPEEGLKFMVYLQKENIIDESGMPKERFSAEFPKEGPSILRIQQVVRGDSAAYFCASSPETGPGQPQHFGDGTRLSIL.

This clonotype was recorded many times. V and J are TRBV28 and TRBJ2-7; 11 positions agree with TRBD2. The CDR3 has 17 amino acids. Germline lookup yields CDR1 MDHEN and CDR2 SYDVKM. The ends lost 2 bases at V and 0 bases at J; junction bases unmatched: 6. The CDR3 reads CASSLTTSGEISYEQYF. CDR3 bases: TGTGCCAGCAGTTTAACGACTAGCGGGGAGATCTCCTACGAGCAGTACTTC.

This clonotype was seen ten or more times. This sequence joins TRBV12-3 or TRBV12-4 and TRBJ2-3; TRBD2 matches at 16 bases. Trimming at V came to 2 bases and at J to 6 bases, leaving 5 bases not matched to a gene. The CDR3 extends over 17 amino acids. The CDR3 DNA sequence: TGTGCCAGCAGTTTAATGGGACTAGCGGGGGGGTCGGATACGCAGTATTTT. Protein product: CASSLMGLAGGSDTQYF.

This clonotype appeared many times. The chain couples TRBV28 to TRBJ1-1, with 8 bases matching TRBD1. J gave up 3 bases and V 6 bases, and 9 bases lay outside the gene matches. This CDR3 region has 15 residues. Germline CDR1 MDHEN, CDR2 SYDVKM. In nucleotides, the CDR3 is TGTGCCAGCAGCAGGGGGCGTCTAAGGGACACTGAAGCTTTCTTT. This encodes CASSRGRLRDTEAFF.

The chain uses TRBV5-1 and TRBJ2-5, with D possibly TRBD1 on 6 matching bases. This CDR3 comprises 15 residues. Germline-derived CDR1 and CDR2 are SGHRS and YFSETQ. The V end was cut by 0 bases, the J end by 2 bases, with 11 bases between. CDR3 residues: CASSLGPRGQETQYF. In nucleotides, the CDR3 is TGCGCCAGCAGCTTGGGTCCCAGGGGTCAAGAGACCCAGTACTTC.

The chain is built from TRBV15 and TRBJ2-7, with 7 bases identical to TRBD2. CDR1 is LNHNV, CDR2 YYDKDF, per germline (reference sequence). This CDR3 has 15 residues. V lost 1 base, J lost 4 bases, and 7 bases stayed unmatched. The CDR3 reads CATSRGSGEGYEQYF. The CDR3, as DNA: TGTGCCACCAGCAGAGGTTCGGGGGAGGGATACGAGCAGTACTTC.